A single sample is the source of the 25 T cell receptor beta chains below, sequenced in a study of PD-L1 blockade in urothelial cancer. As for time point: peripheral blood 6 weeks after treatment start. The data were produced by immunoSEQ multiplex PCR, yet TCRdb's version contains in-frame clones alone and is incomplete. In the table there are roughly 100,000 clones, 75% to 90% of which are singletons. The material sequenced was PBMCs, taken around atezolizumab (anti-PD-L1) treatment. These receptors all come from a man aged 70 or older with urothelial cancer.

The chain carries TRBV21-1 and TRBJ2-7; TRBD2, as called in the table, went unchecked against the DNA. TRBV21-1 is flagged as a pseudogene. CDR3 size: 17 residues. This CDR3 reads CASIKVGGGGLAYEQYF. The CDR3 bases are TGTGCCAGCATCAAGGTCGGGGGCGGGGGGTTAGCCTACGAGCAGTACTTC.

The gene calls are TRBV19 and TRBJ1-5, with D perhaps TRBD1 (6 bases). This CDR3 is 15 amino acids long. CDR1 is LNHDA, CDR2 SQIVND, per germline (reference sequence). V was trimmed by 8 bases and J by 5 bases, leaving 19 bases between them. The CDR3: CASASGFGGYQPQHF. The CDR3 DNA reads TGTGCCAGTGCCTCGGGATTTGGGGGCTATCAGCCCCAGCATTTT.

The chain joins TRBV19 to TRBJ1-2; TRBD1 matches at 8 bases. This CDR3 spans 18 amino acids. V shed 1 base, J shed 4 bases, and the junction held 14 bases outside the gene matches. Germline lookup yields CDR1 LNHDA and CDR2 SQIVND (reference sequence). CDR3 amino acids: CASSIAAAGQVTSYGYTF. In nucleotides, the CDR3 is TGTGCCAGTAGTATAGCGGCCGCGGGACAGGTCACCTCCTATGGCTACACCTTC. The variable domain in full, with the rest retrieved from reference TRBV19 and TRBJ1-2, is DGGITQSPKYLFRKEGQNVTLSCEQNLNHDAMYWYRQDPGQGLRLIYYSQIVNDFQKGDIAEGYSVSREKKESFPLTVTSAQKNPTAFYLCASSIAAAGQVTSYGYTFGSGTRLTVV.

The chain recombines TRBV2 with TRBJ1-6; D remains ambiguous. Germline lookup yields CDR1 SNHLY and CDR2 FYNNEI. The length of the CDR3 is 14 residues. V lost 7 bases, J lost 9 bases, and 16 bases lay in between. The CDR3 sequence: CASTPLGRGSPLHF. The CDR3 DNA is TGTGCCAGCACCCCCTTAGGGCGGGGTTCACCCCTCCACTTT.

CDR3 sequence reads: CASSLPGRYEQYF. The CDR3 DNA reads as TGTGCCAGCAGCTTGCCAGGGCGGTACGAGCAGTACTTC. The V gene is TRBV5-4, the J gene TRBJ2-7; tentative D call: TRBD1 (5 bases). Germline V gene data show CDR1 as SGHNT and CDR2 as YYREEE (reference sequence). V was pared by 1 base and J by 4 bases, with 9 bases between. The CDR3 extends over 13 amino acids.

This rearrangement joins TRBV4-2 to TRBJ1-4, with D possibly being TRBD1 (5 bases). V lost 0 bases and J lost 0, with 14 bases in between. The V gene's germline CDR1 is LGHNA and CDR2 YNFKEQ. This CDR3 spans 18 amino acids. The CDR3 is CASSQEVGEGATNEKLFF. The DNA for the CDR3 is TGTGCCAGCAGCCAAGAAGTTGGGGAAGGGGCAACTAATGAAAAACTGTTTTTT.

The V gene is TRBV6-1, the J gene TRBJ2-3; TRBD1 is a possible D gene (6 bases). CDR3 length equals 15 residues. Germline loops: CDR1 MNHNS, CDR2 SASEGT. V lost 8 bases, J lost 2 bases, and 17 bases lay in between. CDR3 in amino acids: CASGGQGRITDTQYF. The DNA of the CDR3 is TGTGCCAGCGGCGGCCAGGGGAGAATCACAGATACGCAGTATTTT.

V usage is TRBV7-2 and J usage is TRBJ2-7; TRBD2 is a possible D gene (5 bases). The CDR3 is 14 amino acids. Germline CDR1 reads SGHTA; CDR2 reads FQGNSA. With 2 bases removed from V and 7 bases from J, the gap between germline ends came to 15 bases. CDR3 residues: CASSLTRSLYEQYF. CDR3 sequence (DNA): TGTGCCAGCAGCTTAACTAGGAGTCTATATGAGCAGTACTTC.

The count of this clone is one. The CDR3 DNA is TGTGCCAGCAGCAGGGACACCGGGGAGCTGTTTTTT. The encoded protein is CASSRDTGELFF. This chain connects TRBV25-1 to TRBJ2-2; possible D gene TRBD1, 5 bases. Trimming cost V 6 bases and J 3 bases, with 5 bases left between them. The CDR3 totals 12 residues. Germline CDR1 and CDR2: MGHDK and SYGVNS.

The chain employs TRBV11-2 and TRBJ2-7; D is possibly TRBD2 (6 bases). CDR3 length equals 15 residues. CDR1 and CDR2 (germline): SGHAT, FQNNGV. Trimming pared 5 bases from V and 0 bases from J, leaving 14 bases between. This CDR3 is CASSRERTYSYEQYF. The CDR3 DNA reads as TGTGCCAGCAGCCGGGAGAGAACATACTCCTACGAGCAGTACTTC.

The gene calls are TRBV11-2 and TRBJ2-5; tentative D call: TRBD2 (6 bases). The V gene's germline CDR1 is SGHAT and CDR2 FQNNGV. The CDR3 sequence is 13 residues long. Trimming cost V 3 bases and J 3 bases, with 8 bases left between them. In nucleotides, the CDR3 is TGTGCCAGCAGCTTCCGGAGGGAAGAGACCCAGTACTTC. Its translation: CASSFRREETQYF.

The chain is built from TRBV9 and TRBJ1-2, with unresolved D. Germline CDR1 SGDLS, CDR2 YYNGEE. The germline V and J ends were trimmed by 6 bases and 1 base, with 13 bases remaining between them. The CDR3 sequence is 14 residues long. The CDR3 reads CASTDGADNYGYTF. The CDR3 DNA sequence: TGTGCCAGCACCGACGGAGCAGATAACTATGGCTACACCTTC.

V gene TRBV5-1 combines with J gene TRBJ1-4; TRBD1 might be the D (5 bases). Germline lookup yields CDR1 SGHRS and CDR2 YFSETQ. This CDR3 is built from 15 residues. Deletions cut 2 bases from V and 0 bases from J, with 8 bases between. In DNA, the CDR3 is TGCGCCAGCAGCTTTGACAGTTCAACTAATGAAAAACTGTTTTTT. Encoded protein: CASSFDSSTNEKLFF.

V is TRBV5-6 and J is TRBJ2-7, with 8 bases identical to TRBD2. The CDR3 contains 14 residues. The V gene end was trimmed by 2 bases and the J gene end by 7 bases; junction bases not matched to a gene: 8. Per the germline V gene, CDR1 is SGHDT and CDR2 is YYEEEE. This chain's CDR3 is CASSFLAGGGEQYF. The CDR3 bases are TGTGCCAGCAGCTTCCTGGCGGGAGGAGGAGAGCAGTACTTC.

The chain recombines TRBV29-1 with TRBJ2-5, with 8 bases that match TRBD1. There are 12 residues in the CDR3. CDR1 is SQVTM, CDR2 ANQGSEA, per germline. Unmatched junction bases numbered 2, after V lost 6 bases and J lost 2 bases. The CDR3 bases are TGCAGCGTCGGGACAGGACAAGAGACCCAGTACTTC. It encodes CSVGTGQETQYF.

The chain has TRBV6-6 and TRBJ2-7, with 7 bases lining up with TRBD1. CDR3 length: 15 amino acids. The germline CDR1 and CDR2 sequences are MNHNY and SVGAGI (reference sequence). The V gene end was trimmed by 2 bases and the J gene end by 1 base; junction bases not matched to a gene: 5. As DNA, the CDR3 is TGTGCCAGCAGTTACGAACAGGGGAGATCCTACGAGCAGTACTTC. Translation: CASSYEQGRSYEQYF.

The chain combines TRBV5-1 with TRBJ2-1; 14 nucleotides line up with TRBD2. This CDR3 region has 17 residues. Per germline, CDR1 SGHRS and CDR2 YFSETQ. With 0 bases clipped from V and 4 bases from J, the junction kept 3 bases outside the gene matches. The CDR3 bases are TGCGCCAGCAGCTTGGGCGGACTAGCGGGGGGATACAATGAGCAGTTCTTC. It codes for CASSLGGLAGGYNEQFF.

The chain has TRBV12-5 and TRBJ1-2; tentatively, D is TRBD1 (5 bases). Per the germline V gene, CDR1 is LGHNT and CDR2 is FRNRAP. V was pared by 1 base and J by 2 bases, with 5 bases between. There are 13 residues in the CDR3. CDR3 sequence reads: CASGLEGNYGYTF. The CDR3 region has the DNA TGTGCTAGTGGTTTGGAGGGGAACTATGGCTACACCTTC.

V gene TRBV19 combines with J gene TRBJ2-7; D gene unclear. Germline V gene data show CDR1 as LNHDA and CDR2 as SQIVND (reference sequence). The CDR3 sequence is 13 residues long. V lost 1 base to trimming and J lost 0 bases, with 4 bases between them. CDR3 region: CASSIGSSYEQYF. CDR3 sequence (DNA): TGTGCCAGTAGTATAGGTAGCTCCTACGAGCAGTACTTC.

The chain combines TRBV9 with TRBJ2-1, with 11 bases identical to TRBD2. Germline values: CDR1 SGDLS, CDR2 YYNGEE. The CDR3 totals 16 residues. V lost 2 bases to trimming and J lost 5 bases; unmatched junction nucleotides: 6. CDR3 DNA sequence: TGTGCCAGCAGCGTCTCCCCGGGACTAGCGGACAATGAGCAGTTCTTC. It codes for CASSVSPGLADNEQFF.

The chain recombines TRBV19 with TRBJ1-2; D not resolved. The V end was cut by 7 bases, the J end by 5 bases, with 14 bases between. CDR3 size: 13 residues. CDR1 is LNHDA and CDR2 is SQIVND in the germline V gene (reference sequence). CDR3 protein: CASMGGPSYGYTF. The CDR3 DNA is TGTGCCAGTATGGGAGGACCCTCTTATGGCTACACCTTC.

This sequence joins TRBV7-9 and TRBJ2-2, with 7 bases lining up with TRBD1. Germline loops: CDR1 SEHNR, CDR2 FQNEAQ (reference sequence). The CDR3 runs to 14 residues. Unmatched junction bases numbered 4, after V lost 4 bases and J lost 5 bases. CDR3 region: CASSSGTATGELFF. As DNA, the CDR3 is TGTGCCAGCAGCTCCGGGACAGCGACCGGGGAGCTGTTTTTT.

V gene TRBV11-3 combines with J gene TRBJ2-7, with a tentative D call TRBD1 (5 bases). The germline gives CDR1 SGHNT, CDR2 YENEEA. This CDR3 spans 17 amino acids. Trimming stripped 4 bases from V and 3 bases from J, with 22 bases between. DNA for the CDR3: TGTGCCAGCAGCTCCCTCCCGCAGGGAAAATTGTACTACGAGCAGTACTTC. It specifies CASSSLPQGKLYYEQYF.

The chain employs TRBV7-7 and TRBJ2-3, with 13 bases identical to TRBD2. Germline V CDR1 and CDR2: SSHAT, FNYEAQ (reference sequence). This CDR3 has 16 amino acids. With V trimmed by 5 bases and J by 1 base, 3 bases remained unmatched. The CDR3 here is CASSPGLAGGTDTQYF. The CDR3 DNA reads TGTGCCAGCAGCCCAGGACTAGCGGGGGGCACAGATACGCAGTATTTT.

The chain has TRBV30 and TRBJ2-1; 14 bases match TRBD2. CDR3 length: 17 residues. CDR1 GTSNPN and CDR2 SVGIG come from the germline V gene (reference sequence). The junction had 7 bases not matched to a gene; V was cut back by 5 bases and J by 1 base. CDR3 residues: CAWVPTSGRASYNEQFF. In DNA, the CDR3 is TGTGCCTGGGTCCCGACTAGCGGGAGGGCTTCCTACAATGAGCAGTTCTTC.